The sequence of this T cell receptor (beta chain) was determined in a study of CD8+ T cells in alopecia areata. The treatment denotes: oral pan-JAK inhibitor, 5-10 mg twice daily. The CDR3 totals 13 residues. With 7 bases removed from V and 2 bases from J, the gap between germline ends came to 11 bases. CDR1 and CDR2 from the germline V gene are ENHRY and SYGVKD. In each case, RNA was isolated and then reverse transcribed into cDNA as the sequencing template. The table came from immunoSEQ multiplex PCR; TCRdb's copy has only in-frame clones and leaves some out. This sample has about 42,000 clones; under 70% occur once, and the top ten carry roughly 22%.

The chain links TRBV10-3 to TRBJ1-1, with D maybe TRBD1 (5 bases). Material: CD8+ T cells sorted from blood, obtained at week 4, from a patient treated with tofacitinib. The source of this sequence is a human donor with alopecia areata. DNA for the CDR3: TGTGCCATCATGGACGGGACCAACACTGAAGCTTTCTTT. Translation: CAIMDGTNTEAFF.